Each of the 8 T cell receptor beta chains below was sequenced from the same sample in a study of CD8 T cells in Susac syndrome. When the RNA was reverse transcribed, random hexamers were used with an input of about 0.45 to 1 ug. One entry per CDR3 protein, called by TCRdb with MiXCR from the immunoSEQ multiplex PCR reads. The data contain under 200,000 distinct CDR3 sequences, around 94% of them singletons. Sample: CD4+ T cells from PBMCs. Source of these receptors: a human donor with Susac syndrome.

The CDR3 DNA follows: TGTGCCAGCAGCTTAGATAGGAGGACAGTTGGCCAAGGGGAGACCCAGTACTTC. Its protein product is CASSLDRRTVGQGETQYF. The chain carries TRBV11-2 and TRBJ2-5, with D perhaps matching TRBD1 (6 bases). Per the germline V gene, CDR1 is SGHAT and CDR2 is FQNNGV. V was shortened by 0 bases and J by 5 bases, with 22 bases between the two germline ends. The CDR3 contains 18 residues.

This clonotype was seen a single time. The chain couples TRBV20-1 to TRBJ1-4; D is unresolved. The CDR3 extends over 14 amino acids. Germline assignment: CDR1 DFQATT and CDR2 SNEGSKA (reference sequence). V gave up 3 bases and J gave up 2 bases, with 10 bases separating them. CDR3 in DNA: TGCAGTGCTAGCTTCCAAGGCACTAATGAAAAACTGTTTTTT. Amino acid sequence: CSASFQGTNEKLFF.

The CDR3 DNA sequence: TGCAGCGTTGTGAGACAGGGTCCATACGAGCAGTACTTC. It is translated as CSVVRQGPYEQYF. This rearrangement joins TRBV29-1 to TRBJ2-7; 7 positions match TRBD1. With 4 bases clipped from V and 4 bases from J, the junction kept 7 bases outside the gene matches. The CDR3 spans 13 residues. CDR1 is SQVTM, CDR2 ANQGSEA, per germline.

This chain joins TRBV15 and TRBJ2-7; D possibly matches TRBD1 or TRBD2 (6 bases each). There are 15 residues in the CDR3. The germline V and J ends were trimmed by 4 bases and 3 bases, with 16 bases remaining between them. CDR1 and CDR2 (germline): LNHNV, YYDKDF (reference sequence). CDR3 loop: CATSIRGQGIYEQYF. In nucleotides, the CDR3 is TGTGCCACCAGCATCCGGGGGCAGGGAATCTACGAGCAGTACTTC.

The chain couples TRBV15 to TRBJ2-5; 7 bases map to TRBD2. The CDR3 runs 13 residues. The germline gives CDR1 LNHNV, CDR2 YYDKDF (reference sequence). Trimming removed 9 bases from V and 4 bases from J; junction bases left unmatched: 8. The CDR3 loop reads CATQPGGRETQYF. In nucleotides, the CDR3 is TGTGCCACTCAGCCCGGGGGGAGAGAGACCCAGTACTTC.

The rearrangement uses TRBV7-2 and TRBJ1-2; D unresolved. The germline V gene has CDR1 SGHTA and CDR2 FQGNSA. The CDR3 length is 13 residues. Trimming cost V 2 bases and J 4 bases, with 8 bases left between them. The CDR3 bases are TGTGCCAGCAGCTTACGACCGATCTATGGCTACACCTTC. Residues: CASSLRPIYGYTF. The entire variable domain, with the rest obtained from reference TRBV7-2 and TRBJ1-2, is as follows: GAGVSQSPSNKVTEKGKDVELRCDPISGHTALYWYRQSLGQGLEFLIYFQGNSAPDKSGLPSDRFSAERTGGSVSTLTIQRTQQEDSAVYLCASSLRPIYGYTFGSGTRLTVV.

The chain uses TRBV4-1 and TRBJ2-1; D is uncertain. The CDR3 extends over 12 amino acids. Germline V CDR1 and CDR2: MGHRA, YSYEKL. V lost 1 base and J lost 10, with 8 bases in between. CDR3: CASSQVLDEQFF. CDR3 in DNA: TGCGCCAGCAGCCAAGTTTTGGACGAGCAGTTCTTC.

The CDR3: CASSLAGTSGGIDEQFF. The CDR3 nucleotides read TGCGCCAGCAGCTTGGCGGGGACTAGCGGGGGAATTGATGAGCAGTTCTTC. The chain employs TRBV5-1 and TRBJ2-1, with 14 nucleotides matching TRBD2. This CDR3 has 17 amino acids. Germline CDR1 reads SGHRS; CDR2 reads YFSETQ. The V segment lost 0 bases and the J segment 8 bases; nucleotides outside the gene matches: 7.